This TCR beta chain was recovered during a study of beta chain features in type 1 diabetes. The sequenced template was cDNA made from the entire isolated RNA. Libraries were prepared by immunoSEQ multiplex PCR; TCRdb keeps only in-frame clonotypes and omits some of them. Among 200,000 to 250,000 clones, more than 9% were seen once, and the ten largest hold about 0.03%. This clone was observed a handful of times. Trimming left V 0 bases short and J 4 bases short, with 16 bases between. Germline CDR1 reads LNHNV; CDR2 reads YYDKDF (reference sequence). The CDR3 has 16 residues. The clonotype was recovered from a woman under 30 in good health. The sample comprised naive CD4+ T cells from blood. The chain combines TRBV15 with TRBJ2-7; D is uncertain. DNA of the CDR3: TGTGCCACCAGCAGAGACCGAAACTTTATCTCTTACGAGCAGTACTTC. Its translation is CATSRDRNFISYEQYF.